What follows describes a single TCR beta chain. Its target is unknown. The protocol was immunoSEQ multiplex PCR, while the TCRdb copy is restricted to in-frame clones and leaves out a portion. The sample holds roughly 570,000 clones, 98% seen once. The naive CD8 subset, CD45RO-negative cells positively selected for CCR7, excluded terminally differentiated effector memory CD45RA+ cells. Donors comprised only Caucasian adults living in Nashville, Tennessee. The data belong to a study of shared clonotypes between healthy human individuals. Study outcomes and limitations: In the sorted subsets, rarefaction showed sequencing was incomplete despite large depth.

After removal of 0 bases from V and 0 bases from J, the junction contained 3 bases not matched to a gene. The CDR3 totals 16 residues. The V gene's germline CDR1 is SGHRS and CDR2 YFSETQ. Sequenced material: naive CD8+ T cells sorted from blood. The receptor was derived from a man in his thirties or forties in good health. The chain joins TRBV5-1 to TRBJ2-7, with 10 bases fitting TRBD2. This CDR3 reads CASSLASGSFSYEQYF. The CDR3 DNA follows: TGCGCCAGCAGCTTGGCTAGCGGGAGCTTCTCCTACGAGCAGTACTTC.